This T cell receptor beta chain was obtained from a study of liver allograft versus peripheral blood T cells. In the study overall: In transplanted livers, T cell receptor repertoires were compared with those found in the recipients' peripheral blood. Overall study findings and caveats: Repertoires of T cell receptors in liver allografts reportedly differed from peripheral blood repertoires.

Relative to its sample, this clonotype is medium-sized. As yet, its antigen is unknown. CDR1 is MDHEN and CDR2 is SYDVKM in the germline V gene. V was shortened by 6 bases and J by 0 bases, with 18 bases between the two germline ends. The CDR3 loop spans 16 amino acids. TCRdb passed the reads through MiXCR, listing each CDR3 protein once. Here the sample spans about 1,100 distinct CDR3 sequences, 39% being singletons. The rearrangement links TRBV28 to TRBJ2-7, with D unclear. This clonotype was obtained from a human patient who had a liver transplant. Some T cells may be graft donor cells. The CDR3 DNA follows: TGTGCCAGCAGCTCTCTGTTTCTGAAAAGCTCCTACGAGCAGTACTTC. Protein sequence: CASSSLFLKSSYEQYF.